Detailed here is one T cell receptor (beta chain). Its matching antigen is unknown. The data stem from a study of metastatic and nonmetastatic thyroid tumors. Study-wide context: It was across blood and tumor or nodule tissue from malignant and benign thyroid patients that repertoires were compared.

Not a single patient had been given any form of treatment at any point before undergoing thyroid surgery. Overall study findings and caveats: TCR beta diversity was reportedly significantly higher in malignant thyroid tumors than benign nodules, in blood and tumor.

Authors' processing steps: In papillary thyroid cancer, a distant-metastasis classifier was built using CDR3 differences across clinicopathological groups. TCRdb re-clonotyped the PCR reads via MiXCR. The V and J calls come from TCRdb's annotation, not from the publication. This table has about 6,200 clones, 30% to 35% appearing once. J lost 6 bases, V lost 1 base, and 6 bases had no gene match. Germline V lookup: CDR1 SGHAT, CDR2 FQNNGV. CDR3 length: 15 amino acids. This clonotype was obtained from a female donor with papillary thyroid cancer or a benign thyroid nodule (not recorded which). Some clones in this sample may be carry-over from other donors' samples. The sample consisted of adjacent normal tissue. V gene TRBV11-2 combines with J gene TRBJ2-1, with 7 bases matching TRBD1. Here the CDR3 reads CASSLGGQTFNEQFF. Written as DNA, the CDR3 is TGTGCCAGCAGCTTAGGGGGACAGACTTTCAATGAGCAGTTCTTC.